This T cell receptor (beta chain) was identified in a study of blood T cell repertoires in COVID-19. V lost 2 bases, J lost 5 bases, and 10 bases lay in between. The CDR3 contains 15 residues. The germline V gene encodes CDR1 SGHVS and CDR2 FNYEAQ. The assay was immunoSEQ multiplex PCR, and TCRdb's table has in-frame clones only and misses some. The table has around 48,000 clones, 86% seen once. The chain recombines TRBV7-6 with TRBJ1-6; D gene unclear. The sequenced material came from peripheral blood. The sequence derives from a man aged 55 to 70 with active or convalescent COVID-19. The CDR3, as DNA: TGTGCCAGCAGCTTACGAGGGCCCGATAATTCACCCCTCCACTTT. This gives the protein CASSLRGPDNSPLHF.